This record concerns one TCR beta chain sequence. The antigen remains undetermined. TCRdb re-analysed the RT-PCR reads in MiXCR, keeping a single row per CDR3 protein. Of around 520,000 distinct CDR3 sequences in the sample, roughly 10% were seen once. The record originates from a study of response to subunit inactivated influenza vaccine. Whole-study findings and limits: T cells newly recruited by each seasonal influenza vaccination are few, the authors suggested.

Specimen: PBMCs from blood, collected on the day of vaccination. The TCR sequence derives from a man aged 45-60 years who received an inactivated influenza vaccine.

In DNA form, the CDR3 reads TGCGCCAGCAGCTTGGATGTCCGAAGACCCTATGGCTACACCTTC. Translating gives CASSLDVRRPYGYTF. The V gene is TRBV5-1, the J gene TRBJ1-2; unclear D gene. Trimming took 0 bases from V and 4 from J, leaving 13 bases between them. CDR1 is SGHRS, CDR2 YFSETQ, per germline. This CDR3 spans 15 amino acids.